Listed below are T cell receptor beta chains from one sample, sequenced in a study of blood T cells in healthy people across ages. From the 5' RACE reads, TCRdb called clonotypes with MiXCR, one entry per CDR3 protein. The data hold about 1,400,000 distinct CDR3 sequences, with around 59% observed a single time. Source material: blood. Receptors originate from a man younger than 35 in good health. Both conserved end residues are part of each CDR3. A D gene is named only where the DNA matches it firmly. Clone size appears in some rows only: once, few, many, or a class for an expanded clone.

j_call: TRBJ2-1
clone_size: .
d_call: TRBD1
v_call: TRBV20-1
cdr3_aa: CSARDFMGTDYNEQFF
cdr3_nt: TGCAGTGCTAGAGATTTCATGGGGACAGACTACAATGAGCAGTTCTTC

j_call: TRBJ2-1
clone_size: .
d_call: TRBD2
v_call: TRBV12-3/TRBV12-4
cdr3_aa: CASKHGGNEQFF
cdr3_nt: TGTGCCAGCAAACACGGGGGGAATGAGCAGTTCTTC

j_call: TRBJ1-2
clone_size: .
d_call: TRBD1
v_call: TRBV28
cdr3_aa: CASRRDSVIGYTF
cdr3_nt: TGTGCCAGCAGAAGGGACAGCGTAATTGGCTACACCTTC

j_call: TRBJ2-3
clone_size: .
d_call: .
v_call: TRBV9
cdr3_aa: CASSGTDTSRPDTQYF
cdr3_nt: TGTGCCAGCAGCGGAACGGACACCTCTCGCCCAGATACGCAGTATTTT

j_call: TRBJ1-4
clone_size: .
d_call: .
v_call: TRBV11-2
cdr3_aa: CASSLGEATNEKLFF
cdr3_nt: TGTGCCAGCAGCCTGGGGGAAGCAACTAATGAAAAACTGTTTTTT

j_call: TRBJ2-7
clone_size: .
d_call: TRBD2
v_call: TRBV7-9
cdr3_aa: CASSPGLAGVENEQYF
cdr3_nt: TGTGCCAGCAGCCCCGGACTAGCGGGAGTAGAAAACGAGCAGTACTTC

j_call: TRBJ2-4
clone_size: .
d_call: .
v_call: TRBV11-2
cdr3_aa: CASSLGGQKNIQYF
cdr3_nt: TGTGCCAGCAGCTTAGGTGGACAGAAAAACATTCAGTACTTC

j_call: TRBJ2-1
clone_size: .
d_call: TRBD2
v_call: TRBV29-1
cdr3_aa: CSVDSSGRKVRYNEQFF
cdr3_nt: TGCAGCGTTGATTCTAGCGGGCGGAAAGTGCGGTACAATGAGCAGTTCTTC

j_call: TRBJ2-1
clone_size: .
d_call: .
v_call: TRBV29-1
cdr3_aa: CSVVGGASYNEQFF
cdr3_nt: TGCAGCGTTGTGGGGGGGGCTAGCTACAATGAGCAGTTCTTC

j_call: TRBJ2-1
clone_size: few
d_call: TRBD2
v_call: TRBV7-2
cdr3_aa: CASSFSSGGGGSEQFF
cdr3_nt: TGTGCCAGCAGCTTCTCCAGCGGGGGCGGTGGTAGTGAGCAGTTCTTC

j_call: TRBJ2-3
clone_size: few
d_call: TRBD2
v_call: TRBV7-6
cdr3_aa: CASSFSAGGTDTQYF
cdr3_nt: TGTGCCAGCAGCTTCAGCGCGGGGGGCACAGATACGCAGTATTTT

j_call: TRBJ2-6
clone_size: .
d_call: TRBD2
v_call: TRBV6-6
cdr3_aa: CASSLLAGAYGANVLTF
cdr3_nt: TGTGCCAGCAGTTTGCTAGCGGGAGCTTATGGGGCCAACGTCCTGACTTTC

j_call: TRBJ2-7
clone_size: .
d_call: .
v_call: TRBV6-5
cdr3_aa: CASSYSGGHDYEQYF
cdr3_nt: TGTGCCAGCAGTTACTCAGGCGGCCATGATTACGAGCAGTACTTC

j_call: TRBJ2-3
clone_size: once
d_call: .
v_call: TRBV6-5
cdr3_aa: CASSYSRIRRDTQYF
cdr3_nt: TGTGCCAGCAGTTACTCGAGGATTCGAAGGGATACGCAGTATTTT

j_call: TRBJ1-4
clone_size: .
d_call: TRBD1
v_call: TRBV7-9
cdr3_aa: CASSYQGQAWEKLFF
cdr3_nt: TGTGCCAGCAGCTACCAGGGACAGGCATGGGAAAAACTGTTTTTT

j_call: TRBJ1-3
clone_size: .
d_call: .
v_call: TRBV29-1
cdr3_aa: CSVEDWPRGESENTIYF
cdr3_nt: TGCAGCGTTGAAGATTGGCCCAGGGGTGAAAGTGAAAACACCATATATTTT

j_call: TRBJ2-5
clone_size: few
d_call: .
v_call: TRBV29-1
cdr3_aa: CSVEDGGNIQETQYF
cdr3_nt: TGCAGCGTTGAAGATGGAGGGAACATCCAAGAGACCCAGTACTTC

j_call: TRBJ2-5
clone_size: .
d_call: TRBD1
v_call: TRBV27
cdr3_aa: CASSPGTGKETQYF
cdr3_nt: TGTGCCAGCAGTCCCGGGACAGGGAAAGAGACCCAGTACTTC

j_call: TRBJ1-2
clone_size: few
d_call: .
v_call: TRBV12-3/TRBV12-4
cdr3_aa: CASSLKVPSYGYTF
cdr3_nt: TGTGCCAGCAGTTTAAAGGTTCCGAGCTATGGCTACACCTTC

j_call: TRBJ2-2
clone_size: .
d_call: TRBD1
v_call: TRBV29-1
cdr3_aa: CSVDGTGLNTGELFF
cdr3_nt: TGCAGCGTGGACGGGACAGGGTTGAACACCGGGGAGCTGTTTTTT

j_call: TRBJ2-1
clone_size: few
d_call: .
v_call: TRBV30
cdr3_aa: CAWMGDNEQFF
cdr3_nt: TGTGCATGGATGGGCGACAATGAGCAGTTCTTC

j_call: TRBJ2-2
clone_size: .
d_call: TRBD1
v_call: TRBV5-1
cdr3_aa: CASRWDSSNTGELFF
cdr3_nt: TGCGCCAGCAGGTGGGACAGCTCGAACACCGGGGAGCTGTTTTTT

j_call: TRBJ2-7
clone_size: .
d_call: .
v_call: TRBV3-1
cdr3_aa: CASSQDLISNEQYF
cdr3_nt: TGTGCCAGCAGCCAAGATTTGATTTCAAATGAGCAGTACTTC

j_call: TRBJ1-2
clone_size: .
d_call: .
v_call: TRBV7-2
cdr3_aa: CASSLGGRDGYTF
cdr3_nt: TGTGCCAGCAGCTTAGGCGGGCGGGATGGCTACACCTTC

j_call: TRBJ2-1
clone_size: .
d_call: .
v_call: TRBV27
cdr3_aa: CASSDKGHLYNEQFF
cdr3_nt: TGTGCCAGTTCTGACAAGGGCCACCTATACAATGAGCAGTTCTTC

j_call: TRBJ1-2
clone_size: .
d_call: .
v_call: TRBV28
cdr3_aa: CASSRTARNYGYTF
cdr3_nt: TGTGCCAGCAGCAGGACAGCGAGGAACTATGGCTACACCTTC

j_call: TRBJ1-2
clone_size: .
d_call: .
v_call: TRBV5-1
cdr3_aa: CASSSGQDGCTF
cdr3_nt: TGCGCCAGCAGCTCTGGGCAGGATGGTTGCACCTTC

j_call: TRBJ2-3
clone_size: .
d_call: .
v_call: TRBV2
cdr3_aa: CAHLRTITDTQYF
cdr3_nt: TGTGCCCACCTGAGGACCATCACAGATACGCAGTATTTT

j_call: TRBJ2-3
clone_size: .
d_call: TRBD2
v_call: TRBV20-1
cdr3_aa: CSAAGRTGTDTQYF
cdr3_nt: TGCAGTGCAGCGGGGAGAACGGGCACAGATACGCAGTATTTT

j_call: TRBJ2-5
clone_size: .
d_call: TRBD1
v_call: TRBV10-3
cdr3_aa: CAIRRQGETQYF
cdr3_nt: TGTGCCATCAGGCGACAGGGGGAGACCCAGTACTTC

j_call: TRBJ1-1
clone_size: .
d_call: .
v_call: TRBV6-2/TRBV6-3
cdr3_aa: CASSPPTSEAFF
cdr3_nt: TGTGCCAGCAGTCCGCCGACATCTGAAGCTTTCTTT

j_call: TRBJ2-3
clone_size: few
d_call: .
v_call: TRBV20-1
cdr3_aa: CSARGGQFQSSGYTQYF
cdr3_nt: TGCAGTGCTAGGGGGGGCCAATTTCAAAGTTCAGGCTATACGCAGTATTTT

j_call: TRBJ1-1
clone_size: .
d_call: TRBD1
v_call: TRBV4-1
cdr3_aa: CASSQVTGGGTEAFF
cdr3_nt: TGCGCCAGCAGCCAAGTGACAGGGGGGGGCACTGAAGCTTTCTTT

j_call: TRBJ2-5
clone_size: .
d_call: .
v_call: TRBV25-1
cdr3_aa: CASSEFVLQETQYF
cdr3_nt: TGTGCCAGCAGTGAATTTGTCCTCCAAGAGACCCAGTACTTC

j_call: TRBJ1-5
clone_size: .
d_call: .
v_call: TRBV10-3
cdr3_aa: CAISAGPTGNQPQHF
cdr3_nt: TGTGCCATCAGTGCGGGACCGACTGGGAATCAGCCCCAGCATTTT

j_call: TRBJ2-7
clone_size: .
d_call: TRBD1
v_call: TRBV4-1
cdr3_aa: CASSQVYAGGAYEQYF
cdr3_nt: TGCGCCAGCAGCCAAGTGTACGCAGGGGGCGCTTACGAGCAGTACTTC

j_call: TRBJ1-2
clone_size: .
d_call: TRBD1
v_call: TRBV7-2
cdr3_aa: CASSLAGAGGYGYTF
cdr3_nt: TGTGCCAGCAGCTTAGCTGGTGCAGGGGGCTATGGCTACACCTTC

j_call: TRBJ2-7
clone_size: .
d_call: .
v_call: TRBV6-1
cdr3_aa: CASSVVGESYEQYF
cdr3_nt: TGTGCCAGCAGTGTGGTAGGGGAATCCTACGAGCAGTACTTC

j_call: TRBJ2-1
clone_size: .
d_call: .
v_call: TRBV11-2
cdr3_aa: CASSETLYNEQFF
cdr3_nt: TGTGCCAGCAGCGAGACACTTTACAATGAGCAGTTCTTC

j_call: TRBJ2-3
clone_size: .
d_call: TRBD2
v_call: TRBV6-2/TRBV6-3
cdr3_aa: CASSPATGGPDTQYF
cdr3_nt: TGTGCCAGCAGTCCGGCGACGGGGGGGCCAGATACGCAGTATTTT

j_call: TRBJ2-1
clone_size: few
d_call: .
v_call: TRBV4-1
cdr3_aa: CASSQDMRGNEQFF
cdr3_nt: TGCGCCAGCAGCCAAGATATGAGGGGCAATGAGCAGTTCTTC

j_call: TRBJ2-1
clone_size: .
d_call: .
v_call: TRBV5-6
cdr3_aa: CASSDNQGNNEQFF
cdr3_nt: TGTGCCAGCAGCGACAATCAGGGAAACAATGAGCAGTTCTTC

j_call: TRBJ2-1
clone_size: few
d_call: .
v_call: TRBV4-1
cdr3_aa: CASSQGRAINEQFF
cdr3_nt: TGCGCCAGCAGCCAAGGTAGGGCGATCAATGAGCAGTTCTTC

j_call: TRBJ1-1
clone_size: .
d_call: .
v_call: TRBV6-6
cdr3_aa: CASSPPRTNTEAFF
cdr3_nt: TGTGCCAGCAGTCCCCCCCGCACGAACACTGAAGCTTTCTTT

j_call: TRBJ2-1
clone_size: .
d_call: TRBD2
v_call: TRBV24-1
cdr3_aa: CATSSRTSGYNEQFF
cdr3_nt: TGTGCCACCAGCTCCCGGACTAGCGGCTACAATGAGCAGTTCTTC